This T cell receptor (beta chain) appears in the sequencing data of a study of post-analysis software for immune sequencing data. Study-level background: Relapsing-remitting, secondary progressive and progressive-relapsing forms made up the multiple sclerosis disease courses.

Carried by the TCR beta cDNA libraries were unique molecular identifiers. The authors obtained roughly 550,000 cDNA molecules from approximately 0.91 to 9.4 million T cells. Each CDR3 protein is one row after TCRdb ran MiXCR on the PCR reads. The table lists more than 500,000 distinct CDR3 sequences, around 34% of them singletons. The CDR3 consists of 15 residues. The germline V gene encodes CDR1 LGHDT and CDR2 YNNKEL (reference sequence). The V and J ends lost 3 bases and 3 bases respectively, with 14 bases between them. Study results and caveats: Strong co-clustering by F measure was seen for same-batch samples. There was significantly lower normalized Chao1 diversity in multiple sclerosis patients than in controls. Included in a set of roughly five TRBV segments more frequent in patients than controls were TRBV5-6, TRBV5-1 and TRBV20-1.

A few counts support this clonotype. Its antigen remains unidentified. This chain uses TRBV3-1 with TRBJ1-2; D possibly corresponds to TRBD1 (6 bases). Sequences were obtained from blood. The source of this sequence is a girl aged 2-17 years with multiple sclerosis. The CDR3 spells CASSHFRGLYYGYTF. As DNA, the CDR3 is TGTGCCAGCAGCCATTTCAGGGGTCTGTACTATGGCTACACCTTC.